This TCR beta chain was documented in a study of CD8 T cells in ankylosing spondylitis. Library preparation for TCR beta used quantitative 5'-RACE with molecular barcodes. TCRdb reprocessed the 5' RACE reads with MiXCR, giving one entry per CDR3 protein. The profile shows roughly 190,000 distinct CDR3 sequences, 9.5% to 15% of them singletons. This clonotype was counted between two and nine times. Its antigen remains unidentified. Points from the study as a whole: The study identified a TCR beta motif of under ten highly homologous variants that appeared characteristic of ankylosing spondylitis blood. Reportedly, matched ankylosing spondylitis synovial fluid was significantly enriched for disease-linked clones. In reactive arthritis synovial fluid and blood, some motif variants had been reported before.

The V end lost 6 bases, the J end lost 0 bases, and 12 bases lay between the germline ends. This CDR3 spans 15 amino acids. Germline CDR1 reads MNHNS; CDR2 reads SASEGT. The TCR sequence derives from a male donor with ankylosing spondylitis or in good health (not recorded which). This sequence joins TRBV6-1 and TRBJ2-1; D ambiguous. The sequencing input was blood, either unsorted or a sorted T cell fraction (not recorded which). The CDR3 nucleotides are TGTGCCAGCAGCCCGGCTCCCCTCTCCTACAATGAGCAGTTCTTC. The encoded protein is CASSPAPLSYNEQFF.